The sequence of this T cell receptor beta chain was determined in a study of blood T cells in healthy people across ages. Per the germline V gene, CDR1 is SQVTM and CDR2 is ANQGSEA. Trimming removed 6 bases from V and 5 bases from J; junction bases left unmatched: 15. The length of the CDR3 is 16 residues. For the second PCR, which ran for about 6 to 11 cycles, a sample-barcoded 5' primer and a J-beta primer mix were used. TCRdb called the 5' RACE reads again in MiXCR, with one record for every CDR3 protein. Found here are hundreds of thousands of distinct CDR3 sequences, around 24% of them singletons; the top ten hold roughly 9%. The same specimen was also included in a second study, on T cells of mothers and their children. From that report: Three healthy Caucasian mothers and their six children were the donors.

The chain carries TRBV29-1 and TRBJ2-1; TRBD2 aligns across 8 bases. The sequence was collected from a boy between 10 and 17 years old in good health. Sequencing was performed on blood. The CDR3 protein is CSVPFHPRLAHNEQFF. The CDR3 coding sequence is TGCAGCGTCCCCTTCCACCCTAGACTAGCGCACAATGAGCAGTTCTTC.